These 12 T cell receptor beta chains came from one sample sequenced in a study of T cells in Graves' hyperthyroidism and ophthalmopathy. From RNA transcripts, TCR beta CDR3 regions were amplified. During a first-round RT-PCR of the TCR CDR3, the HTBI primer set was used. TCRdb reprocessed the multiplex PCR reads with MiXCR, giving one entry per CDR3 protein. This sample carries some 380,000 distinct CDR3 sequences, roughly 13% of them seen once, and the ten largest clones take 20% to 25%. The material sequenced was blood. The receptors here all came from a man aged 25 to 40 with Graves' hyperthyroidism that later progressed to Graves' ophthalmopathy.

The genes are TRBV12-3 or TRBV12-4 and TRBJ1-5, with a weak D call TRBD1 (5 bases). The V end was cut by 3 bases, the J end by 7 bases, with 16 bases between. This CDR3 comprises 15 residues. In DNA form, the CDR3 reads TGTGCCAGCAGTTTCCCCGGGGGAAGAATGCAGCCCCAGCATTTT. It yields the protein CASSFPGGRMQPQHF.

In its sample, this clonotype was seen many times. The rearrangement uses TRBV6-1 and TRBJ2-7, with D possibly being TRBD1 (6 bases). The germline V gene has CDR1 MNHNS and CDR2 SASEGT. Trimming shortened V by 0 bases and J by 5 bases, and 17 bases separated the two germline ends. The CDR3 consists of 16 residues. In DNA, the CDR3 is TGTGCCAGCAGTGAAGCGGGATTGGCAGGGGCGAACGAGCAGTACTTC. Its protein is CASSEAGLAGANEQYF.

This clonotype was counted at least ten times. This chain joins TRBV20-1 and TRBJ1-6; 7 positions agree with TRBD1. Germline trimming cut 4 bases from V and 7 bases from J; bases unmatched to any gene: 7. The germline V gene encodes CDR1 DFQATT and CDR2 SNEGSKA (reference sequence). The CDR3 contains 14 residues. This CDR3 reads CSAIKRDRNSPLHF. The CDR3 region has the DNA TGCAGTGCTATAAAACGGGACAGAAATTCACCCCTCCACTTT.

V is TRBV5-1 and J is TRBJ2-5; D is ambiguous. Trimming pared 0 bases from V and 5 bases from J, leaving 8 bases between. Germline CDR1 SGHRS, CDR2 YFSETQ. The length of the CDR3 is 13 residues. This CDR3 is CASSLAGFETQYF. The CDR3 DNA reads as TGCGCCAGCAGCTTGGCCGGTTTCGAGACCCAGTACTTC.

The rearrangement links TRBV9 to TRBJ2-1; the D gene is possibly TRBD1 (6 bases). V lost 0 bases and J 5 bases, leaving 15 bases between the germline ends. The CDR3 covers 16 residues. The germline gives CDR1 SGDLS, CDR2 YYNGEE. The DNA of the CDR3 is TGTGCCAGCAGCGTAGAGGGCCGGTACAGGGACAATGAGCAGTTCTTC. It is translated as CASSVEGRYRDNEQFF.

This clonotype was seen ten or more times. The V and J genes are TRBV12-5 and TRBJ2-7; D possibly corresponds to TRBD2 (6 bases). Between the trimmed V and J ends, which lost 4 bases and 7 bases, there was a span of 8 bases. This CDR3 spans 11 amino acids. The germline gives CDR1 LGHNT, CDR2 FRNRAP. CDR3 loop: CASGWSGEQYF. The DNA of the CDR3 is TGTGCTAGTGGTTGGAGCGGGGAGCAGTACTTC.

The chain links TRBV5-1 to TRBJ2-3; TRBD1 aligns across 8 bases. V lost 0 bases and J lost 6; bases outside the gene matches: 3. The CDR3 consists of 14 residues. Germline values: CDR1 SGHRS, CDR2 YFSETQ. The CDR3 nucleotides read TGCGCCAGCAGCTTGGGCAGGGACAGGGATACGCAGTATTTT. Translation gives CASSLGRDRDTQYF.

This clonotype has a handful of counts. A read error may produce the germline difference seen at one junction end. The chain employs TRBV27 and TRBJ2-3, with D unresolved. The CDR3 covers 14 residues. Looked up from germline, CDR1 is MNHEY and CDR2 is SMNVEV (reference sequence). CDR3 bases: TGTGCCAGCAGATTATCATTAGTCACAGATACGCAGTATTTT. This sequence encodes CASRLSLVTDTQYF.

In this sample, this clonotype turned up many times. J is TRBJ1-1 and V is TRBV19; 7 bases line up with TRBD1. V gave up 4 bases and J gave up 6 bases; unmatched junction bases: 8. Per germline, CDR1 LNHDA and CDR2 SQIVND (reference sequence). The CDR3 has 14 residues. In DNA, the CDR3 is TGTGCCAGTAGTACGCGCGACAGGGTGGCTGAAGCTTTCTTT. It yields the protein CASSTRDRVAEAFF. Combining the CDR3 with reference TRBV19 and TRBJ1-1 gives the whole variable domain DGGITQSPKYLFRKEGQNVTLSCEQNLNHDAMYWYRQDPGQGLRLIYYSQIVNDFQKGDIAEGYSVSREKKESFPLTVTSAQKNPTAFYLCASSTRDRVAEAFFGQGTRLTVV.

V is TRBV10-3 and J is TRBJ2-1; the D is unclear. The CDR3 contains 11 residues. Germline-derived CDR1 and CDR2 are ENHRY and SYGVKD. V lost 5 bases and J 8 bases, leaving 7 bases between the germline ends. Here the CDR3 reads CAISPSHEQFF. CDR3 DNA sequence: TGTGCCATCAGTCCCAGTCATGAGCAGTTCTTC.

This clonotype was seen more than once but under ten times. In nucleotides, the CDR3 is TGCGCCAGCAGCTCCCGACAGGGGTGGATGAACACTGAAGCTTTCTTT. Translated, it gives CASSSRQGWMNTEAFF. The chain uses TRBV5-1 and TRBJ1-1; 8 bases are shared with TRBD1. Germline V lookup: CDR1 SGHRS, CDR2 YFSETQ. The CDR3 runs to 16 residues. The V gene end was trimmed by 3 bases and the J gene end by 0 bases; junction bases not matched to a gene: 7.

The chain is built from TRBV5-5 and TRBJ2-2, with a tentative D call TRBD1 (5 bases). The CDR3 is 16 amino acids. CDR1 is SGHKS and CDR2 is YYEKEE in the germline V gene (reference sequence). The V gene lost 2 bases and the J gene lost 0 bases, with 11 bases spanning the gap. CDR3 coding DNA: TGTGCCAGCAGCTTTCACAAGGGGTCGAACACCGGGGAGCTGTTTTTT. This encodes CASSFHKGSNTGELFF.